These 32 T cell receptor beta chains originate from one sample sequenced in a study of T-cell memory formation after mild COVID-19. TCRdb itself ran the 5' RACE reads through MiXCR, one entry per CDR3 protein. The repertoire holds 150,000 to 200,000 distinct CDR3 sequences, with about 22% as singletons. Specimen: PBMCs or a T cell subset sorted from them (not recorded which). These receptors came from an adult woman who had mild COVID-19 (a few samples of this study predate the infection). Cell type and time point are not known.

The rearrangement joins TRBV19 to TRBJ2-7; 9 nucleotides match TRBD2. Germline CDR1 and CDR2: LNHDA and SQIVND (reference sequence). The CDR3 is 15 residues long. V shed 5 bases, J shed 5 bases, and the junction held 10 bases outside the gene matches. The CDR3, as DNA: TGTGCCAGTAGTGTGCTCGCGGGAGGGCCTCACGAGCAGTACTTC. As protein: CASSVLAGGPHEQYF.

There are a few counts of this clonotype. The chain uses TRBV27 and TRBJ2-7; D remains unclear. This CDR3 has 13 amino acids. V lost 2 bases and J lost 2, with 7 bases in between. Germline CDR1 and CDR2: MNHEY and SMNVEV (reference sequence). The CDR3 here is CASSLQRPYEQYF. CDR3 DNA: TGTGCCAGCAGTTTACAGAGACCCTACGAGCAGTACTTC.

The V and J genes are TRBV11-1 and TRBJ2-1, with 8 bases fitting TRBD1. This CDR3 has 15 residues. V lost 4 bases and J lost 7; bases outside the gene matches: 9. Germline CDR1 and CDR2: SGHAT and FQDESV (reference sequence). In nucleotides, the CDR3 is TGTGCCAGCAGCTCGCAGGTGGACAGGGAAAATGAGCAGTTCTTC. It encodes CASSSQVDRENEQFF. Using reference TRBV11-1 and TRBJ2-1 for the parts outside the CDR3, the full variable domain is EAEVAQSPRYKITEKSQAVAFWCDPISGHATLYWYRQILGQGPELLVQFQDESVVDDSQLPKDRFSAERLKGVDSTLKIQPAELGDSAMYLCASSSQVDRENEQFFGPGTRLTVL.

This chain connects TRBV2 to TRBJ1-2; TRBD1 aligns across 7 bases. The V and J ends lost 0 bases and 3 bases, in that order; junction bases with no gene match: 4. Germline V CDR1 and CDR2: SNHLY, FYNNEI. The CDR3 runs 15 residues. The CDR3 reads CASSEAQGQYYGYTF. DNA for the CDR3: TGTGCCAGCAGTGAAGCGCAGGGACAGTACTATGGCTACACCTTC. Supplemented by reference TRBV2 and TRBJ1-2, the full variable domain reads EPEVTQTPSHQVTQMGQEVILRCVPISNHLYFYWYRQILGQKVEFLVSFYNNEISEKSEIFDDQFSVERPDGSNFTLKIRSTKLEDSAMYFCASSEAQGQYYGYTFGSGTRLTVV.

This chain joins TRBV14 and TRBJ2-7; a possible D gene is TRBD1 (5 bases). V was cut by 0 bases and J by 2 bases, with 11 bases left in between. Germline values: CDR1 SGHDN, CDR2 FVKESK. The CDR3 is made up of 15 amino acids. As DNA, the CDR3 is TGTGCCAGCAGCCAAGATCAGGACATTACCTACGAGCAGTACTTC. Its translation: CASSQDQDITYEQYF. The complete variable domain, with remaining parts taken from reference TRBV14 and TRBJ2-7, reads EAGVTQFPSHSVIEKGQTVTLRCDPISGHDNLYWYRRVMGKEIKFLLHFVKESKQDESGMPNNRFLAERTGGTYSTLKVQPAELEDSGVYFCASSQDQDITYEQYFGPGTRLTVT.

This clonotype was observed a few times. The rearrangement uses TRBV30 and TRBJ2-7; D uncertain. The V end was cut by 2 bases, the J end by 1 base, with 6 bases between. The CDR3 is 12 amino acids. Germline V gene lookup returns CDR1 GTSNPN and CDR2 SVGIG (reference sequence). CDR3 DNA sequence: TGTGCCTGGAGTCCAGAGTCCTACGAGCAGTACTTC. It encodes CAWSPESYEQYF.

The chain uses TRBV7-8 and TRBJ1-5; D may be TRBD1 (5 bases). The CDR3 is 13 residues long. V lost 11 bases to trimming and J lost 3 bases, with 14 bases between them. The germline gives CDR1 SGHVS, CDR2 FQNEAQ. The CDR3 reads CASGGSDNQPQHF. The CDR3 region has the DNA TGTGCCTCGGGGGGGTCGGACAATCAGCCCCAGCATTTT. Full variable domain (rest looked up from reference TRBV7-8 and TRBJ1-5): GAGVSQSPRYKVAKRGQDVALRCDPISGHVSLFWYQQALGQGPEFLTYFQNEAQLDKSGLPSDRFFAERPEGSVSTLKIQRTQQEDSAVYLCASGGSDNQPQHFGDGTRLSIL.

This clonotype was seen only a few times. The CDR3 does not end in the conserved phenylalanine or tryptophan, so this is likely a read error. This chain joins TRBV24-1 and TRBJ2-1; D is perhaps TRBD1 or TRBD2 (5 bases each). This CDR3 comprises 14 residues. CDR1 and CDR2 from the germline V gene are KGHDR and SFDVKD. V lost 0 bases, J lost 9 bases, and 11 bases lay in between. The CDR3 nucleotides are TGTGCCACCAGTGATTTGCAGGCAGGGACTGAGCAGTTCTCC. This encodes CATSDLQAGTEQFS.

This clonotype was recorded a few times. The genes are TRBV12-3 or TRBV12-4 and TRBJ1-1, with D possibly being TRBD1 (6 bases). The CDR3 has 15 amino acids. The ends were cut back, 4 bases at V and 5 bases at J, with 17 bases in the middle. CDR3: CASSYGNRVYTEAFF. The CDR3 DNA is TGTGCCAGCAGTTATGGAAACAGGGTGTATACTGAAGCTTTCTTT.

There are a few counts of this clonotype. This chain links TRBV6-5 with TRBJ2-7; D uncertain. In germline, CDR1 is MNHEY, CDR2 SVGAGI. The V end lost 6 bases, the J end lost 0 bases, and 12 bases lay between the germline ends. The CDR3 sequence is 14 residues long. Written as DNA, the CDR3 is TGTGCCAGCAGCCCCAAGCACCTCTCCTACGAGCAGTACTTC. Translation: CASSPKHLSYEQYF.

V is TRBV5-5 and J is TRBJ2-7, with D possibly TRBD1 on 5 matching bases. Germline loops: CDR1 SGHKS, CDR2 YYEKEE (reference sequence). The CDR3 extends over 14 amino acids. V lost 0 bases, J lost 7 bases, and 14 bases lay in between. The CDR3 spells CASSLDRTFREQYF. CDR3 DNA: TGTGCCAGCAGCTTGGACAGGACCTTCCGGGAGCAGTACTTC.

This chain uses TRBV7-6 with TRBJ2-5, with 7 bases that match TRBD2. The V and J ends lost 6 bases and 1 base, in that order; junction bases with no gene match: 2. Germline CDR1 is SGHVS and CDR2 is FNYEAQ. The CDR3 has 13 amino acids. CDR3 DNA sequence: TGTGCCAGCAGGAGCGGGATCCAAGAGACCCAGTACTTC. This encodes CASRSGIQETQYF.

CDR3: CATSRGYAGGTEAFF. The DNA for the CDR3 is TGTGCCACCAGCAGAGGATATGCGGGGGGCACTGAAGCTTTCTTT. The genes are TRBV15 and TRBJ1-1; D possibly corresponds to TRBD1 (5 bases). Deletions cut 1 base from V and 4 bases from J, with 13 bases between. The length of the CDR3 is 15 residues. Germline V CDR1 and CDR2: LNHNV, YYDKDF (reference sequence). Full variable domain (rest looked up from reference TRBV15 and TRBJ1-1): DAMVIQNPRYQVTQFGKPVTLSCSQTLNHNVMYWYQQKSSQAPKLLFHYYDKDFNNEADTPDNFQSRRPNTSFCFLDIRSPGLGDTAMYLCATSRGYAGGTEAFFGQGTRLTVV.

The chain combines TRBV9 with TRBJ2-7; D call uncertain. V lost 4 bases, J lost 3 bases, and 17 bases lay in between. CDR1 SGDLS and CDR2 YYNGEE come from the germline V gene. The CDR3 is made up of 15 amino acids. CDR3 nucleotides: TGTGCCAGCAGCCCCCGGTCTGCCTCTCTCTACGAGCAGTACTTC. Protein: CASSPRSASLYEQYF.

This clonotype has more than one count but fewer than ten. J is TRBJ2-5 and V is TRBV11-2; the match to TRBD2 covers 9 bases. The CDR3 has 15 amino acids. J gave up 2 bases and V 8 bases, and 9 bases lay outside the gene matches. CDR1 and CDR2 (germline): SGHAT, FQNNGV. CDR3 region: CASSGAGGPQETQYF. The CDR3 nucleotides read TGTGCCAGCTCCGGGGCGGGGGGGCCGCAAGAGACCCAGTACTTC.

This clonotype was seen only a few times. This chain joins TRBV7-6 and TRBJ2-7, with a possible D match to TRBD2 (5 bases). Germline assignment: CDR1 SGHVS and CDR2 FNYEAQ. V lost 5 bases, J lost 2 bases, and 13 bases lay in between. This CDR3 contains 14 residues. Here the CDR3 reads CASSPFAGTYEQYF. DNA for the CDR3: TGTGCCAGCAGCCCTTTTGCGGGTACCTACGAGCAGTACTTC.

Only a few counts were recorded for this clonotype. The chain employs TRBV5-1 and TRBJ2-7; no firm D call. V lost 2 bases and J 3 bases, leaving 18 bases between the germline ends. CDR3 length equals 16 residues. Germline V gives CDR1 SGHRS, CDR2 YFSETQ. CDR3 region: CASSLNGPEDFYEQYF. In DNA, the CDR3 is TGCGCCAGCAGCTTAAATGGGCCTGAGGATTTCTACGAGCAGTACTTC.

CDR3 sequence: CASSRLTAVGTTGNIQYF. CDR3 sequence (DNA): TGCGCCAGCAGCCGACTGACCGCGGTGGGGACGACCGGAAACATTCAGTACTTC. The chain combines TRBV4-1 with TRBJ2-4; D is possibly TRBD1 or TRBD2 (5 bases each). V dropped 4 bases and J dropped 6 bases, with 25 bases sitting between them. CDR3 length equals 18 residues. Germline V lookup: CDR1 MGHRA, CDR2 YSYEKL.

This chain uses TRBV7-9 with TRBJ1-1, with TRBD1 as a possible D gene (5 bases). Per germline, CDR1 SEHNR and CDR2 FQNEAQ (reference sequence). The CDR3 is made up of 14 amino acids. V was clipped by 5 bases and J by 1 base, with 11 bases between them. CDR3 in amino acids: CASSTGRRNTEAFF. CDR3 DNA: TGTGCCAGCAGCACGGGACGAAGGAACACTGAAGCTTTCTTT.

A single count supports this clonotype. The gene calls are TRBV2 and TRBJ2-7; 7 bases are shared with TRBD1. CDR1 and CDR2 (germline): SNHLY, FYNNEI. The CDR3 has 16 residues. V dropped 3 bases and J dropped 1; count of bases not matched to a gene: 9. CDR3 sequence (DNA): TGTGCCAGCAGTGATCCCCGTCGGGACAGTTCCTACGAGCAGTACTTC. This gives the protein CASSDPRRDSSYEQYF.

The chain combines TRBV23-1 with TRBJ2-2, with D hard to call. TRBV23-1 is marked as an open reading frame, function uncertain. V lost 2 bases and J lost 5, with 6 bases in between. This CDR3 has 13 amino acids. The CDR3 protein is CASSQRVTGELFF. CDR3 nucleotides: TGCGCCAGCAGTCAACGGGTTACCGGGGAGCTGTTTTTT.

Only a few counts were recorded for this clonotype. The chain links TRBV5-6 to TRBJ2-2; D is perhaps TRBD1 (6 bases). The CDR3 sequence is 18 residues long. Germline V gives CDR1 SGHDT, CDR2 YYEEEE. Deletions cut 7 bases from V and 2 bases from J, with 24 bases between. CDR3 loop: CASPSSGHEHGNTGELFF. CDR3 in DNA: TGTGCCAGCCCCTCCTCGGGACATGAACACGGAAACACCGGGGAGCTGTTTTTT.

A few counts support this clonotype. The chain combines TRBV12-3 or TRBV12-4 with TRBJ2-3; 12 bases map to TRBD1. This CDR3 is 15 amino acids long. After removal of 6 bases from V and 5 bases from J, the junction contained 6 bases not matched to a gene. For the CDR3, the DNA is TGTGCCAGCAGCCGGGACAGGGGGCGAGAAGATACGCAGTATTTT. Translation gives CASSRDRGREDTQYF.

The chain couples TRBV7-8 to TRBJ2-3; 7 nucleotides agree with TRBD1. V shed 5 bases, J shed 2 bases, and the junction held 10 bases outside the gene matches. Germline V gives CDR1 SGHVS, CDR2 FQNEAQ. CDR3 length equals 16 residues. CDR3: CASSRTQGPTTDTQYF. CDR3 nucleotides: TGTGCCAGCAGCCGAACACAGGGGCCTACCACAGATACGCAGTATTTT.

This chain links TRBV9 with TRBJ2-2, with unresolved D. CDR1 and CDR2 from the germline V gene are SGDLS and YYNGEE. There are 19 residues in the CDR3. Trimming shortened V by 0 bases and J by 1 base, and 19 bases separated the two germline ends. In nucleotides, the CDR3 is TGTGCCAGCAGCGTAGCTCCATCCTCACGCCTTAGGAACACCGGGGAGCTGTTTTTT. Protein: CASSVAPSSRLRNTGELFF. The full variable domain, rest sourced from reference TRBV9 and TRBJ2-2, is DSGVTQTPKHLITATGQRVTLRCSPRSGDLSVYWYQQSLDQGLQFLIQYYNGEERAKGNILERFSAQQFPDLHSELNLSSLELGDSALYFCASSVAPSSRLRNTGELFFGEGSRLTVL.

Only a few counts were recorded for this clonotype. The chain combines TRBV20-1 with TRBJ2-3; 9 bases agree with TRBD1. Germline V CDR1 and CDR2: DFQATT, SNEGSKA (reference sequence). Unmatched junction bases numbered 6, after V lost 2 bases and J lost 6 bases. The CDR3 is 14 amino acids. The CDR3 protein is CSARRGQGGDTQYF. In nucleotides, the CDR3 is TGCAGTGCTAGACGGGGACAGGGAGGGGATACGCAGTATTTT.

The V call is TRBV2, the J call TRBJ1-2; D is uncertain. CDR3 length: 14 amino acids. Germline CDR1 reads SNHLY; CDR2 reads FYNNEI. The V end was cut by 1 base, the J end by 4 bases, with 10 bases between. The chain's CDR3 is CASSEEAATYGYTF. In nucleotides, the CDR3 is TGTGCCAGCAGTGAAGAGGCAGCTACCTATGGCTACACCTTC.

V gene TRBV9 combines with J gene TRBJ2-3; 8 nucleotides match TRBD2. This CDR3 contains 18 residues. The V gene end was trimmed by 3 bases and the J gene end by 6 bases; junction bases not matched to a gene: 18. CDR1 and CDR2 (germline): SGDLS, YYNGEE. Here the CDR3 reads CASSASRAGGARSDTQYF. DNA for the CDR3: TGTGCCAGCAGCGCCTCACGTGCGGGGGGCGCGCGCAGCGATACGCAGTATTTT.

The chain joins TRBV9 to TRBJ2-1; D gene uncertain. Trimming stripped 4 bases from V and 5 bases from J, with 13 bases between. Germline CDR1 reads SGDLS; CDR2 reads YYNGEE. The CDR3 extends over 14 amino acids. CDR3 DNA: TGTGCCAGCAGCCCCCAAGACCACCACAATGAGCAGTTCTTC. Translating gives CASSPQDHHNEQFF.

This clonotype turned up a few times. The genes are TRBV24-1 and TRBJ2-1; a weak D match, TRBD1 (6 bases). Germline CDR1 and CDR2: KGHDR and SFDVKD. V was clipped by 8 bases and J by 4 bases, with 11 bases between them. This CDR3 spans 13 amino acids. CDR3 amino acids: CATKAGEYNEQFF. CDR3 nucleotide sequence: TGTGCCACCAAGGCAGGGGAGTACAATGAGCAGTTCTTC.

The CDR3 protein is CASSPSTGNRQEQYF. CDR3 sequence (DNA): TGCGCCAGCAGCCCCAGTACAGGGAACCGGCAGGAGCAGTACTTC. The genes are TRBV4-1 and TRBJ2-7, with D possibly matching TRBD1 (6 bases). Trimming took 4 bases from V and 7 from J, leaving 20 bases between them. Germline V gene data show CDR1 as MGHRA and CDR2 as YSYEKL. The CDR3 extends over 15 amino acids.

The genes are TRBV5-1 and TRBJ2-7, with 7 nucleotides matching TRBD2. From germline, CDR1 is SGHRS and CDR2 YFSETQ. The CDR3 sequence is 15 residues long. The V gene end was trimmed by 2 bases and the J gene end by 6 bases; junction bases not matched to a gene: 11. The CDR3: CASSFKWEGPGEQYF. The CDR3 DNA reads as TGCGCCAGCAGCTTTAAGTGGGAGGGCCCAGGCGAGCAGTACTTC.